The 32 T cell receptor beta chains listed next were all sequenced from one sample in a study of control samples from healthy donors and cancer patients. Profiled with immunoSEQ multiplex PCR; TCRdb holds only in-frame clones, not every one. The repertoire consists of about 160,000 clones, with about 94% occurring once and the leading ten covering 11% to 15%. The sequenced sample consisted of PBMCs. The receptors derive from a man in his 60s with colorectal cancer.

V usage is TRBV29-1 and J usage is TRBJ1-3; a weak D match, TRBD1 (6 bases). Germline loops: CDR1 SQVTM, CDR2 ANQGSEA. V was clipped by 4 bases and J by 3 bases, with 10 bases between them. This CDR3 spans 13 amino acids. The CDR3 nucleotides are TGCAGCGTTGGTACAGGGTATGGAAACACCATATATTTT. It translates to CSVGTGYGNTIYF.

J is TRBJ2-7 and V is TRBV3-1 (or the pseudogene TRBV3-2); D unclear. Germline V gene data show CDR1 as LGHDT and CDR2 as YNNKEL (reference sequence). Trimming stripped 1 base from V and 4 bases from J, with 2 bases between. The CDR3 has 11 amino acids. As DNA, the CDR3 is TGTGCCAGCAGCCAAGCGTACGAGCAGTACTTC. It is translated as CASSQAYEQYF.

This chain links TRBV7-8 with TRBJ2-4; 9 nucleotides agree with TRBD1. The V gene's germline CDR1 is SGHVS and CDR2 FQNEAQ. The CDR3 consists of 18 residues. V shed 5 bases, J shed 5 bases, and the junction held 16 bases outside the gene matches. DNA of the CDR3: TGTGCCAGCAGCATTAACCCCCGGGACAGGGCCCGAGAAAACATTCAGTACTTC. Residues: CASSINPRDRARENIQYF.

This chain links TRBV19 with TRBJ2-3, with D possibly TRBD1 on 6 matching bases. Trimming removed 4 bases from V and 0 bases from J, with 20 bases in between. This CDR3 contains 18 residues. Per the germline V gene, CDR1 is LNHDA and CDR2 is SQIVND (reference sequence). CDR3 loop: CASSTPGTPQGSTDTQYF. Here the CDR3 DNA reads TGTGCCAGTAGTACTCCCGGGACACCCCAGGGTAGCACAGATACGCAGTATTTT.

The V and J genes are TRBV6-5 and TRBJ1-1; tentative D call: TRBD1 (5 bases). V was pared by 2 bases and J by 4 bases, with 11 bases between. The germline V gene has CDR1 MNHEY and CDR2 SVGAGI. The CDR3 has 14 amino acids. This CDR3 reads CASSYTDGTTEAFF. CDR3 DNA sequence: TGTGCCAGCAGTTACACGGACGGGACCACTGAAGCTTTCTTT.

The chain uses TRBV27 and TRBJ1-4; no clear D. Germline lookup yields CDR1 MNHEY and CDR2 SMNVEV (reference sequence). The CDR3 spans 13 residues. With 4 bases removed from V and 7 bases from J, the gap between germline ends came to 10 bases. CDR3 in DNA: TGTGCCAGCAGTTCAAGGGAGGGTGAAAAACTGTTTTTT. It yields the protein CASSSREGEKLFF.

This clone was seen once. The chain links TRBV28 to TRBJ2-7; D might be TRBD2 (7 bases). This CDR3 comprises 17 residues. From germline, CDR1 is MDHEN and CDR2 SYDVKM. Trimming left V 7 bases short and J 3 bases short, with 25 bases between. The CDR3 is CASTLGGLGIQSYEQYF. Written as DNA, the CDR3 is TGTGCCAGCACCCTGGGGGGGCTGGGGATCCAAAGCTACGAGCAGTACTTC.

The V and J genes are TRBV7-9 and TRBJ1-2, with 8 bases fitting TRBD1. V was pared by 6 bases and J by 7 bases, with 7 bases of the junction left unmatched. The CDR3 consists of 13 residues. Germline-derived CDR1 and CDR2 are SEHNR and FQNEAQ (reference sequence). CDR3: CASSPGTGFGYTF. The CDR3 DNA follows: TGTGCCAGCAGTCCCGGGACAGGCTTTGGCTACACCTTC.

In this sample, this clone turned up once. The rearrangement uses TRBV5-1 and TRBJ2-5, with 7 bases aligning to TRBD1. The CDR3 runs to 15 residues. After removal of 0 bases from V and 5 bases from J, the junction contained 7 bases not matched to a gene. Germline V CDR1 and CDR2: SGHRS, YFSETQ. CDR3 protein: CASSLAETGMETQYF. The CDR3 region has the DNA TGCGCCAGCAGCTTGGCCGAGACAGGGATGGAGACCCAGTACTTC.

CDR3: CASSPSGGNTGELFF. CDR3 in DNA: TGTGCCAGCTCACCATCGGGAGGGAACACCGGGGAGCTGTTTTTT. The gene calls are TRBV18 and TRBJ2-2, with 7 bases lining up with TRBD2. The CDR3 loop spans 15 amino acids. Per germline, CDR1 KGHSH and CDR2 LQKENI. V dropped 2 bases and J dropped 1; count of bases not matched to a gene: 1.

This chain joins TRBV12-3 or TRBV12-4 and TRBJ1-1; no definite D call. This CDR3 is built from 13 residues. Trimming pared 7 bases from V and 1 base from J, leaving 10 bases between. CDR3 region: CASNSLRNTEAFF. DNA for the CDR3: TGTGCCAGCAACTCCTTACGGAACACTGAAGCTTTCTTT.

This clone was seen once. The gene calls are TRBV9 and TRBJ2-2; the D gene could be TRBD1 or TRBD2 (9 bases each). Germline CDR1 SGDLS, CDR2 YYNGEE. This CDR3 has 20 amino acids. Trimming removed 3 bases from V and 4 bases from J, with 28 bases in between. DNA of the CDR3: TGTGCCAGCAGCGCCCGACAGGGGGGTAGCGGGGGCCTACCCACCGGGGAGCTGTTTTTT. This translates into CASSARQGGSGGLPTGELFF.

This clone was recorded once. This chain links TRBV4-1 with TRBJ2-5, with TRBD1 matching over 7 bases. The CDR3 extends over 15 amino acids. The germline CDR1 and CDR2 sequences are MGHRA and YSYEKL. V gave up 3 bases and J gave up 1 base; unmatched junction bases: 5. The CDR3: CASSQGQTVQETQYF. CDR3 in DNA: TGCGCCAGCAGCCAGGGACAGACAGTCCAAGAGACCCAGTACTTC.

The genes are TRBV12-3 or TRBV12-4 and TRBJ2-5; D not certain. The V end was cut by 6 bases, the J end by 4 bases, with 6 bases between. This CDR3 region has 11 residues. CDR3 nucleotide sequence: TGTGCCAGCAGGCAACGAGAGACCCAGTACTTC. Its protein is CASRQRETQYF.

The V call is TRBV7-9, the J call TRBJ1-4; 7 bases are shared with TRBD1. CDR1 and CDR2 from the germline V gene are SEHNR and FQNEAQ (reference sequence). CDR3 size: 15 residues. V trimming: 5 bases; J trimming: 4 bases; junction bases outside the gene matches: 7. The CDR3 bases are TGTGCCAGCAGCGCCAGGACAGGATTTAATGAAAAACTGTTTTTT. Protein product: CASSARTGFNEKLFF. Supplemented by reference TRBV7-9 and TRBJ1-4, the full variable domain reads DTGVSQNPRHKITKRGQNVTFRCDPISEHNRLYWYRQTLGQGPEFLTYFQNEAQLEKSRLLSDRFSAERPKGSFSTLEIQRTEQGDSAMYLCASSARTGFNEKLFFGSGTQLSVL.

The chain links TRBV6-5 to TRBJ2-7; D perhaps matches TRBD1 (6 bases). CDR3 length equals 11 residues. Germline CDR1 MNHEY, CDR2 SVGAGI. V was cut by 7 bases and J by 6 bases, with 10 bases left in between. The CDR3 nucleotides are TGTGCCAGCAAACAGGGTCCCGAGCAGTACTTC. It specifies CASKQGPEQYF.

J is TRBJ1-4 and V is TRBV15; D not certain. CDR1 LNHNV and CDR2 YYDKDF come from the germline V gene (reference sequence). V was cut by 0 bases and J by 6 bases, with 11 bases left in between. The CDR3 spans 15 residues. This chain's CDR3 is CATSRDRGGYEKLFF. In DNA form, the CDR3 reads TGTGCCACCAGCAGAGATCGCGGAGGGTATGAAAAACTGTTTTTT.

The J gene is TRBJ2-3, the V gene TRBV15, with D perhaps TRBD2 (6 bases). V was clipped by 3 bases and J by 4 bases, with 23 bases between them. The CDR3 sequence is 18 residues long. The germline V gene encodes CDR1 LNHNV and CDR2 YYDKDF (reference sequence). The CDR3: CATSSGEAGRSSPDTQYF. The CDR3 nucleotides are TGTGCCACCAGCAGCGGCGAGGCAGGGAGGAGTTCGCCAGATACGCAGTATTTT. Full variable domain (missing parts from reference TRBV15 and TRBJ2-3): DAMVIQNPRYQVTQFGKPVTLSCSQTLNHNVMYWYQQKSSQAPKLLFHYYDKDFNNEADTPDNFQSRRPNTSFCFLDIRSPGLGDTAMYLCATSSGEAGRSSPDTQYFGPGTRLTVL.

The V call is TRBV11-2, the J call TRBJ2-7; D may be TRBD2 (7 bases). Germline-derived CDR1 and CDR2 are SGHAT and FQNNGV. The length of the CDR3 is 15 residues. The V gene lost 5 bases and the J gene lost 6 bases, with 20 bases spanning the gap. The CDR3 loop reads CASSPPWRGGPEQYF. DNA of the CDR3: TGTGCCAGCAGCCCCCCCTGGAGGGGGGGGCCCGAGCAGTACTTC. The full variable domain, rest sourced from reference TRBV11-2 and TRBJ2-7, is EAGVAQSPRYKIIEKRQSVAFWCNPISGHATLYWYQQILGQGPKLLIQFQNNGVVDDSQLPKDRFSAERLKGVDSTLKIQPAKLEDSAVYLCASSPPWRGGPEQYFGPGTRLTVT.

The V gene is TRBV11-2, the J gene TRBJ1-2; 11 positions agree with TRBD1. CDR3 length: 13 residues. Germline trimming cut 5 bases from V and 6 bases from J; bases unmatched to any gene: 2. Germline-derived CDR1 and CDR2 are SGHAT and FQNNGV. CDR3 loop: CASSVDRGHGYTF. The CDR3 DNA is TGTGCCAGCAGCGTGGACAGGGGGCATGGCTACACCTTC.

This chain links TRBV29-1 with TRBJ2-2; D call uncertain. Per the germline V gene, CDR1 is SQVTM and CDR2 is ANQGSEA. The CDR3 is made up of 11 amino acids. Trimming removed 3 bases from V and 6 bases from J, with 5 bases in between. CDR3 sequence (DNA): TGCAGCGTTGATTGGGCCGGGGAGCTGTTTTTT. This encodes CSVDWAGELFF.

The chain has TRBV19 and TRBJ2-5, with D unresolved. The CDR3 runs 13 residues. From germline, CDR1 is LNHDA and CDR2 SQIVND (reference sequence). Trimming stripped 5 bases from V and 0 bases from J, with 7 bases between. The CDR3 loop is CASSRQDQETQYF. The CDR3 DNA is TGTGCCAGTAGTCGGCAGGACCAAGAGACCCAGTACTTC.

The chain recombines TRBV25-1 with TRBJ2-2; D is perhaps TRBD1 (5 bases). CDR1 and CDR2 from the germline V gene are MGHDK and SYGVNS. The CDR3 sequence is 18 residues long. V lost 1 base and J 3 bases, leaving 18 bases between the germline ends. The CDR3 loop reads CASSESKGRALYTGELFF. The CDR3 nucleotides read TGTGCCAGCAGTGAATCGAAGGGCAGGGCCCTCTACACCGGGGAGCTGTTTTTT.

This rearrangement joins TRBV1 to TRBJ1-2; TRBD1 was called by the table and not checked on the DNA. TRBV1 is designated a pseudogene. CDR3 length equals 20 residues. Written as DNA, the CDR3 is TGCACCAGCAGCCAAGATCGTACCGGGACAGCCCCATCGCCCCTCTATGGCTACACCTTC. Amino acids: CTSSQDRTGTAPSPLYGYTF.

The CDR3 is CAISESTGGGIYGYTF. As DNA, the CDR3 is TGTGCCATCAGTGAGTCGACCGGGGGTGGGATCTATGGCTACACCTTC. The chain is built from TRBV10-3 and TRBJ1-2; D perhaps matches TRBD1 (5 bases). V was clipped by 0 bases and J by 4 bases, with 15 bases between them. Per germline, CDR1 ENHRY and CDR2 SYGVKD. The CDR3 consists of 16 residues.

The CDR3 nucleotides read TGTGCCAGCTCACGGGACTACGAGCAGTACTTC. Its protein product is CASSRDYEQYF. The rearrangement joins TRBV18 to TRBJ2-7; no clear D gene. Germline CDR1 KGHSH, CDR2 LQKENI. The CDR3 is 11 amino acids. V lost 4 bases and J 3 bases, leaving 4 bases between the germline ends.

The chain couples TRBV6-5 to TRBJ2-7; 8 positions agree with TRBD2. With V trimmed by 4 bases and J by 6 bases, 8 bases remained unmatched. This CDR3 has 14 amino acids. Germline CDR1 MNHEY, CDR2 SVGAGI. CDR3 in amino acids: CASSLAVSGGEQYF. CDR3 DNA sequence: TGTGCCAGCAGTTTGGCGGTGAGCGGGGGCGAGCAGTACTTC.

The V call is TRBV7-2, the J call TRBJ2-2, with D perhaps assigned TRBD1 or TRBD2 (5 bases each). This CDR3 comprises 16 residues. Germline V CDR1 and CDR2: SGHTA, FQGNSA. With 2 bases removed from V and 0 bases from J, the gap between germline ends came to 10 bases. CDR3 in DNA: TGTGCCAGCAGCTTATATGGGGGTGCGAACACCGGGGAGCTGTTTTTT. This gives the protein CASSLYGGANTGELFF.

The V and J genes are TRBV9 and TRBJ1-3; D remains ambiguous. Germline CDR1 SGDLS, CDR2 YYNGEE. V lost 0 bases and J lost 0, with 10 bases in between. The CDR3 runs 16 residues. The CDR3 DNA follows: TGTGCCAGCAGCGTAGGGGAACTACGCTCTGGAAACACCATATATTTT. Protein: CASSVGELRSGNTIYF.

This chain joins TRBV6-5 and TRBJ1-5; tentative D call: TRBD1 (6 bases). The germline V gene encodes CDR1 MNHEY and CDR2 SVGAGI. This CDR3 is 14 amino acids long. The V gene lost 8 bases and the J gene lost 4 bases, with 15 bases spanning the gap. CDR3 sequence (DNA): TGTGCCAGCCAAGGGGGTAGGGGGAATCAGCCCCAGCATTTT. Protein sequence: CASQGGRGNQPQHF.

The V call is TRBV19, the J call TRBJ1-4; D not certain. With 6 bases removed from V and 7 bases from J, the gap between germline ends came to 15 bases. CDR3 length: 14 residues. Germline values: CDR1 LNHDA, CDR2 SQIVND (reference sequence). CDR3 in DNA: TGTGCCAGTAGATGGGGTCAGAGTGGTGAAAAACTGTTTTTT. This translates into CASRWGQSGEKLFF.

The V call is TRBV18, the J call TRBJ1-5; 9 nucleotides line up with TRBD1. V dropped 6 bases and J dropped 5; count of bases not matched to a gene: 2. Germline CDR1 KGHSH, CDR2 LQKENI. The CDR3 consists of 13 residues. The chain's CDR3 is CASSRDRDQPQHF. CDR3 bases: TGTGCCAGCTCGCGGGACAGGGATCAGCCCCAGCATTTT.